The rows below give T cell receptor beta chains drawn from one sample of a study of blood T cell repertoires in COVID-19. Clones were read by immunoSEQ multiplex PCR, and TCRdb kept only the in-frame ones, dropping some. The profile shows 120,000 or so clones, around nine tenths of them singletons. Sequencing was done on a sample of peripheral blood. Receptor source: a woman between 50 and 59 years old with acute or convalescent COVID-19. CDR3s include the opening cysteine and the closing phenylalanine or tryptophan. A D gene is named only where the DNA matches it firmly. Clone size appears in some rows only: once, few, many, or a class for an expanded clone.

clone_size: few; v_call: TRBV10-3; j_call: TRBJ1-2; d_call: .; cdr3_aa: CAITERTDYGYTF; cdr3_nt: TGTGCCATCACCGAAAGGACTGACTATGGCTACACCTTC
clone_size: .; v_call: TRBV5-6; j_call: TRBJ1-6; d_call: .; cdr3_aa: CASSLTPGLLHNSPLHF; cdr3_nt: TGTGCCAGCAGCTTGACCCCGGGACTGCTACATAATTCACCCCTCCACTTT
clone_size: few; v_call: TRBV7-9; j_call: TRBJ2-7; d_call: .; cdr3_aa: CASSFPVGGSYEQYF; cdr3_nt: TGTGCCAGCAGCTTCCCTGTCGGCGGCTCCTACGAGCAGTACTTC
clone_size: .; v_call: TRBV19; j_call: TRBJ1-5; d_call: .; cdr3_aa: CASSIQRGQPQHF; cdr3_nt: TGTGCCAGTAGTATACAACGGGGTCAGCCCCAGCATTTT
clone_size: .; v_call: TRBV12-1; j_call: TRBJ2-3; d_call: .; cdr3_aa: CASSPRTSGGDTQYF; cdr3_nt: TGTGCCAGCAGCCCAAGGACTAGCGGGGGGGATACGCAGTATTTT
clone_size: .; v_call: TRBV10-3; j_call: TRBJ1-2; d_call: TRBD1; cdr3_aa: CAAAGTDNYGYTF; cdr3_nt: TGTGCTGCAGCCGGGACAGACAACTATGGCTACACCTTC
clone_size: .; v_call: TRBV6-5; j_call: TRBJ1-5; d_call: TRBD1; cdr3_aa: CASRGDRGWNQPQHF; cdr3_nt: TGTGCCAGCAGGGGGGACAGGGGGTGGAATCAGCCCCAGCATTTT
clone_size: .; v_call: TRBV10-2; j_call: TRBJ2-3; d_call: .; cdr3_aa: CASYRDSTDTQYF; cdr3_nt: TGCGCCAGCTATCGAGATAGCACAGATACGCAGTATTTT
clone_size: .; v_call: TRBV27; j_call: TRBJ1-2; d_call: .; cdr3_aa: CASSLTPDTANYGYTF; cdr3_nt: TGTGCCAGCAGTTTAACCCCCGACACCGCTAACTATGGCTACACCTTC
clone_size: .; v_call: TRBV5-6; j_call: TRBJ1-1; d_call: .; cdr3_aa: CASSLSRGTEAFF; cdr3_nt: TGTGCCAGCAGCTTGAGCAGGGGCACTGAAGCTTTCTTT
clone_size: .; v_call: TRBV7-8; j_call: TRBJ1-2; d_call: .; cdr3_aa: CASSPLPGSDYGYTF; cdr3_nt: TGTGCCAGCAGCCCCCTCCCAGGGTCGGACTATGGCTACACCTTC
clone_size: .; v_call: TRBV9; j_call: TRBJ1-3; d_call: TRBD1; cdr3_aa: CASSVDRGAGNTIYF; cdr3_nt: TGTGCCAGCAGCGTTGACAGGGGAGCCGGAAACACCATATATTTT
clone_size: few; v_call: TRBV9; j_call: TRBJ2-7; d_call: TRBD1; cdr3_aa: CASSVGTGRYEQYF; cdr3_nt: TGTGCCAGCAGCGTCGGGACAGGGCGGTACGAGCAGTACTTC
clone_size: .; v_call: TRBV6-2/TRBV6-3; j_call: TRBJ2-7; d_call: .; cdr3_aa: CASSYGAGVYYEQYF; cdr3_nt: TGTGCCAGCAGTTACGGGGCAGGGGTCTACTACGAGCAGTACTTC
clone_size: .; v_call: TRBV19; j_call: TRBJ2-7; d_call: .; cdr3_aa: CATSVGSGPTYEQYF; cdr3_nt: TGTGCCACCTCCGTAGGGAGCGGGCCTACCTACGAGCAGTACTTC
clone_size: .; v_call: TRBV30; j_call: TRBJ1-3; d_call: TRBD1; cdr3_aa: CAWDKQGALGNTIYF; cdr3_nt: TGTGCCTGGGACAAACAGGGGGCTCTTGGAAACACCATATATTTT
clone_size: .; v_call: TRBV6-5; j_call: TRBJ2-3; d_call: TRBD1; cdr3_aa: CASRPVGQGSNTQYF; cdr3_nt: TGTGCCAGCAGACCCGTGGGACAGGGTTCGAATACGCAGTATTTT
clone_size: .; v_call: TRBV5-1; j_call: TRBJ1-1; d_call: TRBD1; cdr3_aa: CASSLMTGGILMNTEAFF; cdr3_nt: TGCGCCAGCAGCTTGATGACAGGGGGAATTCTAATGAACACTGAAGCTTTCTTT
clone_size: .; v_call: TRBV11-3; j_call: TRBJ2-5; d_call: .; cdr3_aa: CASSRGGEETQYF; cdr3_nt: TGTGCCAGCAGCCGCGGAGGGGAAGAGACCCAGTACTTC
clone_size: .; v_call: TRBV30; j_call: TRBJ1-6; d_call: .; cdr3_aa: CAWSVPGALTSPLHF; cdr3_nt: TGTGCCTGGAGTGTCCCAGGGGCGCTTACGTCACCCCTCCACTTT
clone_size: .; v_call: TRBV7-9; j_call: TRBJ2-7; d_call: .; cdr3_aa: CASSPLDRTTYEQYF; cdr3_nt: TGTGCCAGCAGCCCCCTCGACAGGACCACCTACGAGCAGTACTTC
clone_size: .; v_call: TRBV18; j_call: TRBJ2-7; d_call: TRBD1; cdr3_aa: CASSPQGAYEQYF; cdr3_nt: TGTGCCAGCTCACCCCAGGGGGCCTACGAGCAGTACTTC
clone_size: .; v_call: TRBV24-1; j_call: TRBJ2-7; d_call: TRBD1; cdr3_aa: CATSDWTGSEQYF; cdr3_nt: TGTGCCACCAGTGATTGGACAGGTAGTGAGCAGTACTTC
clone_size: .; v_call: TRBV7-2; j_call: TRBJ2-1; d_call: .; cdr3_aa: CASSPAGAGFNEQFF; cdr3_nt: TGTGCCAGCAGCCCTGCGGGGGCGGGATTCAATGAGCAGTTCTTC
clone_size: .; v_call: TRBV5-4; j_call: TRBJ1-1; d_call: .; cdr3_aa: CASSQRQVGTEAFF; cdr3_nt: TGTGCCAGCAGCCAGAGACAGGTCGGCACTGAAGCTTTCTTT
clone_size: .; v_call: TRBV27; j_call: TRBJ2-7; d_call: TRBD1; cdr3_aa: CASRRQGTDEQYF; cdr3_nt: TGTGCCAGCAGGCGACAGGGCACGGACGAGCAGTACTTC
clone_size: .; v_call: TRBV9; j_call: TRBJ2-1; d_call: TRBD2; cdr3_aa: CASSVGASGSNEQFF; cdr3_nt: TGTGCCAGCAGCGTAGGGGCTAGCGGGAGCAATGAGCAGTTCTTC
clone_size: .; v_call: TRBV7-9; j_call: TRBJ1-2; d_call: TRBD1; cdr3_aa: CASSAGQATYGYTF; cdr3_nt: TGTGCCAGCAGCGCCGGACAGGCGACCTATGGCTACACCTTC
clone_size: .; v_call: TRBV13; j_call: TRBJ2-7; d_call: .; cdr3_aa: CASTLQSYEQYF; cdr3_nt: TGTGCCAGCACCCTACAGTCCTACGAGCAGTACTTC
clone_size: once; v_call: TRBV5-1; j_call: TRBJ2-2; d_call: TRBD2; cdr3_aa: CASSFPGLAANTGELFF; cdr3_nt: TGCGCCAGCAGCTTTCCGGGACTAGCGGCGAACACCGGGGAGCTGTTTTTT
clone_size: .; v_call: TRBV6-5; j_call: TRBJ1-1; d_call: TRBD1; cdr3_aa: CASTGQGAEAFF; cdr3_nt: TGTGCCAGCACAGGACAGGGGGCTGAAGCTTTCTTT